The 20 T cell receptor beta chains below all came from one sample that was sequenced in a study of CD4+ T cells in melanoma. The table came from immunoSEQ multiplex PCR; TCRdb's copy has only in-frame clones and leaves some out. The sample contains fewer than 55,000 clones, roughly nine tenths of which appear only once. The specimen was peripheral blood. Receptors originate from a human donor with melanoma.

The V gene is TRBV30, the J gene TRBJ1-5; weak D call: TRBD1 (6 bases). The CDR3 runs 14 residues. Trimming stripped 2 bases from V and 4 bases from J, with 12 bases between. The V gene's germline CDR1 is GTSNPN and CDR2 SVGIG (reference sequence). The CDR3 sequence: CAWSKGHWNQPQHF. CDR3 nucleotide sequence: TGTGCCTGGAGTAAGGGACACTGGAATCAGCCCCAGCATTTT.

The chain carries TRBV7-9 and TRBJ2-3; 16 bases are a match to TRBD2. V was pared by 5 bases and J by 2 bases, with 4 bases of the junction left unmatched. Germline assignment: CDR1 SEHNR and CDR2 FQNEAQ (reference sequence). This CDR3 has 17 residues. The CDR3 spells CASSMGTSGGATDTQYF. CDR3 nucleotides: TGTGCCAGCAGCATGGGGACTAGCGGGGGGGCCACAGATACGCAGTATTTT. The variable domain in full, completed from reference TRBV7-9 and TRBJ2-3, reads DTGVSQNPRHKITKRGQNVTFRCDPISEHNRLYWYRQTLGQGPEFLTYFQNEAQLEKSRLLSDRFSAERPKGSFSTLEIQRTEQGDSAMYLCASSMGTSGGATDTQYFGPGTRLTVL.

V and J are TRBV7-9 and TRBJ1-4; no definite D call. The germline CDR1 and CDR2 sequences are SEHNR and FQNEAQ (reference sequence). The CDR3 extends over 15 amino acids. V was clipped by 4 bases and J by 1 base, with 10 bases between them. The CDR3 nucleotides are TGTGCCAGCAGCTCCCCTGCGGGAACTAATGAAAAACTGTTTTTT. This encodes CASSSPAGTNEKLFF.

This rearrangement joins TRBV19 to TRBJ2-1, with a tentative D call TRBD1 (6 bases). The germline V gene has CDR1 LNHDA and CDR2 SQIVND (reference sequence). V shed 3 bases and J shed 5 bases, with 11 bases lying between them. This CDR3 spans 14 amino acids. The CDR3, as DNA: TGTGCCAGTAGTATGCCAGGGGACCACAATGAGCAGTTCTTC. Translated: CASSMPGDHNEQFF.

This chain uses TRBV6-7 with TRBJ1-5; the match to TRBD1 covers 9 bases. TRBV6-7 is flagged as an ORF with uncertain function. The CDR3 loop spans 19 amino acids. The V segment lost 1 base and the J segment 6 bases; nucleotides outside the gene matches: 16. The CDR3 spells CASSYCRPVRTGERQPQHF. CDR3 bases: TGTGCCAGCAGTTACTGTCGCCCTGTCCGGACAGGGGAACGTCAGCCCCAGCATTTT.

This chain uses TRBV2 with TRBJ1-6; D gene unclear. Germline lookup yields CDR1 SNHLY and CDR2 FYNNEI. This CDR3 region has 12 residues. Trimming stripped 6 bases from V and 8 bases from J, with 8 bases between. CDR3 protein: CASRWMDSPLHF. Here the CDR3 DNA reads TGTGCCAGCAGGTGGATGGATTCACCCCTCCACTTT. Filled out from reference TRBV2 and TRBJ1-6, the complete variable domain reads EPEVTQTPSHQVTQMGQEVILRCVPISNHLYFYWYRQILGQKVEFLVSFYNNEISEKSEIFDDQFSVERPDGSNFTLKIRSTKLEDSAMYFCASRWMDSPLHFGNGTRLTVT.

The V call is TRBV19, the J call TRBJ2-2; 7 bases agree with TRBD1. The V segment lost 5 bases and the J segment 4 bases; nucleotides outside the gene matches: 7. Germline CDR1 LNHDA, CDR2 SQIVND (reference sequence). The CDR3 length is 15 residues. DNA for the CDR3: TGTGCCAGTAGTGCCAACAGGGGCGGCACCGGGGAGCTGTTTTTT. Protein sequence: CASSANRGGTGELFF.

This rearrangement joins TRBV13 to TRBJ2-3, with D hard to call. The CDR3 runs to 14 residues. V was pared by 5 bases and J by 0 bases, with 9 bases between. Germline V CDR1 and CDR2: PRHDT, FYEKMQ (reference sequence). In nucleotides, the CDR3 is TGTGCCAGCAGCCTGGGTCATAGCACAGATACGCAGTATTTT. This codes for CASSLGHSTDTQYF.

This chain links TRBV5-1 with TRBJ2-5; 7 bases agree with TRBD1. Germline CDR1 is SGHRS and CDR2 is YFSETQ. This CDR3 region has 14 residues. After removal of 4 bases from V and 2 bases from J, the junction contained 5 bases not matched to a gene. In DNA form, the CDR3 reads TGCGCCAGCAGCGCCGGGACAGCGCAAGAGACCCAGTACTTC. Its translation is CASSAGTAQETQYF. The whole variable domain, filled in from reference TRBV5-1 and TRBJ2-5, reads KAGVTQTPRYLIKTRGQQVTLSCSPISGHRSVSWYQQTPGQGLQFLFEYFSETQRNKGNFPGRFSGRQFSNSRSEMNVSTLELGDSALYLCASSAGTAQETQYFGPGTRLLVL.

This chain connects TRBV7-2 to TRBJ2-3, with D unclear. Germline lookup yields CDR1 SGHTA and CDR2 FQGNSA. The CDR3 length is 12 residues. Trimming cost V 5 bases and J 7 bases, with 10 bases left between them. CDR3 protein: CASSPSWYTQYF. In DNA form, the CDR3 reads TGTGCCAGCAGCCCCAGTTGGTATACGCAGTATTTT.

The V gene is TRBV4-1, the J gene TRBJ2-5, with D possibly matching TRBD2 (7 bases). CDR1 is MGHRA and CDR2 is YSYEKL in the germline V gene. The CDR3 has 20 amino acids. With 0 bases removed from V and 2 bases from J, the gap between germline ends came to 25 bases. The CDR3 DNA reads TGCGCCAGCAGCCAAGATGGGGAGCGTTTGGCGGGGGCGAATCAAGAGACCCAGTACTTC. Protein sequence: CASSQDGERLAGANQETQYF.

This sequence joins TRBV5-5 and TRBJ2-1, with D maybe TRBD2 (7 bases). The CDR3 spans 16 residues. The ends were cut back, 4 bases at V and 1 base at J, with 15 bases in the middle. CDR1 SGHKS and CDR2 YYEKEE come from the germline V gene (reference sequence). Here the CDR3 DNA reads TGTGCCAGCAGCCCCGGACGGGGGGCATCCTACAATGAGCAGTTCTTC. Its translation: CASSPGRGASYNEQFF.

This rearrangement joins TRBV5-5 to TRBJ1-6, with TRBD1 identical over 7 bases. Trimming cost V 4 bases and J 8 bases; bases outside gene matches: 6. Germline V lookup: CDR1 SGHKS, CDR2 YYEKEE (reference sequence). The CDR3 totals 14 residues. The CDR3 coding sequence is TGTGCCAGCAGCAGGGGGACAGTGGATTCACCCCTCCACTTT. Translated: CASSRGTVDSPLHF.

The gene calls are TRBV27 and TRBJ2-1, with 9 positions matching TRBD2. The CDR3 covers 14 residues. In germline, CDR1 is MNHEY, CDR2 SMNVEV (reference sequence). Unmatched junction bases numbered 8, after V lost 7 bases and J lost 7 bases. CDR3 region: CASNERGAGNEQFF. As DNA, the CDR3 is TGTGCCAGCAATGAGCGGGGGGCGGGAAATGAGCAGTTCTTC.

The chain is built from TRBV7-2 and TRBJ2-7; 11 positions agree with TRBD2. CDR3 length: 16 residues. Germline V lookup: CDR1 SGHTA, CDR2 FQGNSA. V lost 5 bases to trimming and J lost 2 bases; unmatched junction nucleotides: 8. The CDR3 protein is CASSTTSGGPTYEQYF. The CDR3 region has the DNA TGTGCCAGCAGCACTACTAGCGGGGGCCCAACCTACGAGCAGTACTTC.

The table lists this clone with a few counts. The V call is TRBV28, the J call TRBJ2-1; 10 bases are shared with TRBD2. The J segment lost 4 bases and the V segment lost 8 bases, leaving 2 bases of the junction unmatched. The length of the CDR3 is 13 residues. From germline, CDR1 is MDHEN and CDR2 SYDVKM. The CDR3 DNA reads TGTGCCAGCTTACTAGCGGGGTACAATGAGCAGTTCTTC. Its protein is CASLLAGYNEQFF.

This sequence joins TRBV6-5 and TRBJ2-7; tentatively, D is TRBD2 (6 bases). CDR3 length: 13 amino acids. V was cut by 10 bases and J by 1 base, with 14 bases left in between. Per the germline V gene, CDR1 is MNHEY and CDR2 is SVGAGI. CDR3 bases: TGTGCCACGACGGAGGGGTTTTCCTACGAGCAGTACTTC. Its protein is CATTEGFSYEQYF.

The V gene is TRBV7-9, the J gene TRBJ1-1; D is undetermined. Trimming took 1 base from V and 6 from J, leaving 6 bases between them. Germline CDR1 and CDR2: SEHNR and FQNEAQ (reference sequence). This CDR3 has 12 amino acids. CDR3 coding DNA: TGTGCCAGCAGCTTAGAGGTAGCTGAAGCTTTCTTT. It is translated as CASSLEVAEAFF.

About this clone itself: The junction shows a germline mismatch at one end, possibly a read error. Within the sample, other DNA sequences also encode this same CDR3. The gene calls are TRBV7-9 and TRBJ2-7; TRBD1 might be the D (6 bases). The germline gives CDR1 SEHNR, CDR2 FQNEAQ (reference sequence). The CDR3 runs 13 residues. CDR3 in DNA: TGTGCAAGCAGCACAGGACAGAAATACGAGCAGTACTTC. It specifies CASSTGQKYEQYF. Full variable domain (remainder filled in from reference TRBV7-9 and TRBJ2-7): DTGVSQNPRHKITKRGQNVTFRCDPISEHNRLYWYRQTLGQGPEFLTYFQNEAQLEKSRLLSDRFSAERPKGSFSTLEIQRTEQGDSAMYLCASSTGQKYEQYFGPGTRLTVT.

The J gene is TRBJ1-6, the V gene TRBV5-1, with D perhaps matching TRBD1 (5 bases). The V and J ends lost 3 bases and 0 bases respectively, with 13 bases between them. The CDR3 sequence is 17 residues long. Looked up from germline, CDR1 is SGHRS and CDR2 is YFSETQ. This chain's CDR3 is CASSSDTLFSYNSPLHF. CDR3 bases: TGCGCCAGCAGCTCGGACACCCTTTTCTCCTATAATTCACCCCTCCACTTT.